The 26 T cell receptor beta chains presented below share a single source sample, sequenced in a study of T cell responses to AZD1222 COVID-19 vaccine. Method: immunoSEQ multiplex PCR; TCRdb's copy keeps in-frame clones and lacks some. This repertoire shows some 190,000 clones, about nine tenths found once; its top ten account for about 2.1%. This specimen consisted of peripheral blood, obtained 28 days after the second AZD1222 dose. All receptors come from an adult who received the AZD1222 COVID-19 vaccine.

The CDR3 DNA reads TGTGCCAGCTCACCAATGGCAGGAGGGGACACCGGGGAGCTGTTTTTT. This sequence encodes CASSPMAGGDTGELFF. This chain joins TRBV18 and TRBJ2-2; possibly TRBD2 for D (6 bases). Trimming stripped 2 bases from V and 3 bases from J, with 13 bases between. The CDR3 runs to 16 residues. The germline V gene encodes CDR1 KGHSH and CDR2 LQKENI.

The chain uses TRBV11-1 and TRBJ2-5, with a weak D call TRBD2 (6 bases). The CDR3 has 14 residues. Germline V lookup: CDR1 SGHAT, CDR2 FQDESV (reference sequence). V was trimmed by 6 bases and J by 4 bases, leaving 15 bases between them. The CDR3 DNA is TGTGCCAGCAGTCGGGACCCCGGGAGAGAGACCCAGTACTTC. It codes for CASSRDPGRETQYF.

The CDR3 loop is CASSAGQPSYNEQFF. The CDR3 DNA is TGCGCCAGCAGCGCGGGACAGCCCTCCTACAATGAGCAGTTCTTC. The genes are TRBV5-1 and TRBJ2-1; D may be TRBD1 (7 bases). The CDR3 consists of 15 residues. V shed 4 bases and J shed 0 bases, with 11 bases lying between them. Germline CDR1 is SGHRS and CDR2 is YFSETQ.

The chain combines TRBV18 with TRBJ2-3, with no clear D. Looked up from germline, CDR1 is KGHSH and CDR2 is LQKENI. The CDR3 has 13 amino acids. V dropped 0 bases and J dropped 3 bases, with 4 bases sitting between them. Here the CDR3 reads CASSPPGTDTQYF. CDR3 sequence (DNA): TGTGCCAGCTCACCACCGGGAACAGATACGCAGTATTTT.

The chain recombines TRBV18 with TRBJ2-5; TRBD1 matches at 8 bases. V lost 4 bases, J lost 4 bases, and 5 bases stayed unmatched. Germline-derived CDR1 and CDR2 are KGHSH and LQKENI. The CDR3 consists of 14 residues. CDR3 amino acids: CASSLAGGPETQYF. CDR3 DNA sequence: TGTGCCAGCTCACTGGCAGGGGGCCCAGAGACCCAGTACTTC.

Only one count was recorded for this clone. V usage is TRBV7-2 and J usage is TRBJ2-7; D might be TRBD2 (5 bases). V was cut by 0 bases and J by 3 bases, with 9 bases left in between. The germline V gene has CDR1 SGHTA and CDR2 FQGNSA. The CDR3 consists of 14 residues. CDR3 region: CASSLAGRNYEQYF. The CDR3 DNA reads TGTGCCAGCAGCTTAGCAGGGAGAAACTACGAGCAGTACTTC.

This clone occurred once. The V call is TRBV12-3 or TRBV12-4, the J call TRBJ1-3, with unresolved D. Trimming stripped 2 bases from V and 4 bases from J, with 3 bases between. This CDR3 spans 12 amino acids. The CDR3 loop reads CASSLNGNTIYF. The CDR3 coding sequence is TGTGCCAGCAGTTTAAACGGAAACACCATATATTTT.

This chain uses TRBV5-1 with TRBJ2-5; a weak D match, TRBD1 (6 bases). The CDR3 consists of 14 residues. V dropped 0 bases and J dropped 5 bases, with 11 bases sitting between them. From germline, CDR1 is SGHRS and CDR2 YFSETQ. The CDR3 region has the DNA TGCGCCAGCAGCTTGGCAGGGGAGTTGGAGACCCAGTACTTC. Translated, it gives CASSLAGELETQYF.

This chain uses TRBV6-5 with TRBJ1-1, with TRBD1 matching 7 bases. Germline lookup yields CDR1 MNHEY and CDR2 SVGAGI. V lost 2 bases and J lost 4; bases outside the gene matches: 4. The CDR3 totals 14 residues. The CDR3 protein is CASSYDRVGTEAFF. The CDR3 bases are TGTGCCAGCAGTTACGACAGGGTGGGCACTGAAGCTTTCTTT.

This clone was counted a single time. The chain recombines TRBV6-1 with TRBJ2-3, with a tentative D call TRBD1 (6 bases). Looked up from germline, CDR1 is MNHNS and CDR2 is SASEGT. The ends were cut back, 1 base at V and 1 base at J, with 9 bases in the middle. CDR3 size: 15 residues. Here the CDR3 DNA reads TGTGCCAGCAGTGAAGAGGCAGGGGGCACAGATACGCAGTATTTT. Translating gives CASSEEAGGTDTQYF.

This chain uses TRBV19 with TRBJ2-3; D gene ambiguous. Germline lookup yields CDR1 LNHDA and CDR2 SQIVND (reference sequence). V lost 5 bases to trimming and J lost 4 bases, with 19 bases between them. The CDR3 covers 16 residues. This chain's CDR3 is CASSWEPGLGPDTQYF. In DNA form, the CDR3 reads TGTGCCAGTAGTTGGGAACCGGGCCTTGGACCAGATACGCAGTATTTT.

CDR3: CASSTGNLQPQHF. CDR3 sequence (DNA): TGTGCCAGCAGCACCGGGAACCTTCAGCCCCAGCATTTT. This chain connects TRBV11-2 to TRBJ1-5; D remains unclear. Looked up from germline, CDR1 is SGHAT and CDR2 is FQNNGV. V was shortened by 5 bases and J by 6 bases, with 11 bases between the two germline ends. The CDR3 is 13 residues long. Full variable domain (outside the CDR3, taken from reference TRBV11-2 and TRBJ1-5): EAGVAQSPRYKIIEKRQSVAFWCNPISGHATLYWYQQILGQGPKLLIQFQNNGVVDDSQLPKDRFSAERLKGVDSTLKIQPAKLEDSAVYLCASSTGNLQPQHFGDGTRLSIL.

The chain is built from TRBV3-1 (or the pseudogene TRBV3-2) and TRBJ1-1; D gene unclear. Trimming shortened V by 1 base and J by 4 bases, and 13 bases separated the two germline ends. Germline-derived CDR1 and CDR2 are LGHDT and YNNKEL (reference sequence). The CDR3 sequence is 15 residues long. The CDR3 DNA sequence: TGTGCCAGCAGCCAAGTGAGATCCGGGTGCACTGAAGCTTTCTTT. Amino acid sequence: CASSQVRSGCTEAFF.

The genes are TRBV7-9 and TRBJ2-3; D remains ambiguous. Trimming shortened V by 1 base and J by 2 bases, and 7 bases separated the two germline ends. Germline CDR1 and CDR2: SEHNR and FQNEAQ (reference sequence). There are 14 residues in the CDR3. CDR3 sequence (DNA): TGTGCCAGCAGCTTAGTGTCAGACACAGATACGCAGTATTTT. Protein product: CASSLVSDTDTQYF.

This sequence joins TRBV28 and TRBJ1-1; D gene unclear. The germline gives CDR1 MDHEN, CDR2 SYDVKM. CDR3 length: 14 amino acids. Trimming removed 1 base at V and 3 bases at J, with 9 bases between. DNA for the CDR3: TGTGCCAGCAGTTTATACGGATCTTACACTGAAGCTTTCTTT. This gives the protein CASSLYGSYTEAFF.

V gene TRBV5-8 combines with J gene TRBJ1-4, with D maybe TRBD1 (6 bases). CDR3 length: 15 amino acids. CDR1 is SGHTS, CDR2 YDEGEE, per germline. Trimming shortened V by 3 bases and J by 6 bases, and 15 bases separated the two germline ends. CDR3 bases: TGTGCCAGCAGCTCACAGGGTGGCCTAGATGAAAAACTGTTTTTT. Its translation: CASSSQGGLDEKLFF. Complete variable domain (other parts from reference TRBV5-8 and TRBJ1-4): EAGVTQSPTHLIKTRGQQATLRCSPISGHTSVYWYQQALGLGLQFLLWYDEGEERNRGNFPPRFSGRQFPNYSSELNVNALELEDSALYLCASSSQGGLDEKLFFGSGTQLSVL.

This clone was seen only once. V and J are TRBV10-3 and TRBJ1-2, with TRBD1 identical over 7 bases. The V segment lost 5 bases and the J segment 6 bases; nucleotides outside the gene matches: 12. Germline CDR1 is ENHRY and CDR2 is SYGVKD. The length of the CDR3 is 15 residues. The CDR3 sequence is CAISNPGQVGDGYTF. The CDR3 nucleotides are TGTGCCATCAGTAACCCAGGACAGGTGGGGGATGGCTACACCTTC.

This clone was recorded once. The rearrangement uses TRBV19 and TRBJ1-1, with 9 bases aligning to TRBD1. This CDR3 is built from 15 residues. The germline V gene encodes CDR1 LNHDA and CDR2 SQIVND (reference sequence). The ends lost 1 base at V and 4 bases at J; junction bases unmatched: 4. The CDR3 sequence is CASSIVGTGSTEAFF. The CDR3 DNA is TGTGCCAGTAGTATAGTAGGGACAGGGAGCACTGAAGCTTTCTTT.

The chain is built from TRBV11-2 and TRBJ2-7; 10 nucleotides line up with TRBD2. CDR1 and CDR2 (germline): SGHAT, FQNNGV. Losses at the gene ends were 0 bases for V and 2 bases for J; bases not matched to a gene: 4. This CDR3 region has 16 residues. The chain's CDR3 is CASSLDVGTSAYEQYF. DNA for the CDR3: TGTGCCAGCAGCTTAGATGTAGGGACTAGCGCCTACGAGCAGTACTTC.

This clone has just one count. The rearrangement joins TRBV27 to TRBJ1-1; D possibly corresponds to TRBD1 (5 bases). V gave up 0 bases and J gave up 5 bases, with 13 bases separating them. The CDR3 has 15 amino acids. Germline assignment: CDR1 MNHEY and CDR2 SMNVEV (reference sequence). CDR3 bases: TGTGCCAGCAGTTTATCCGGGACGGGATGGACTGAAGCTTTCTTT. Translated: CASSLSGTGWTEAFF.

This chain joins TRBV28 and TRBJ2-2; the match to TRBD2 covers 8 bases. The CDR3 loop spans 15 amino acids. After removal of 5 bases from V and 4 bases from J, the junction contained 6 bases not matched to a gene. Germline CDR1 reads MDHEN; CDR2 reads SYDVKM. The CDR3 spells CASSTGLVGTGELFF. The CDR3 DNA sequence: TGTGCCAGCAGTACGGGACTAGTGGGCACCGGGGAGCTGTTTTTT.

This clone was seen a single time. In nucleotides, the CDR3 is TGTGCCAGCAGCCCCGGGGGTTCGGGCTACGAGCAGTACTTC. Residues: CASSPGGSGYEQYF. This chain joins TRBV7-2 and TRBJ2-7, with a weak D call TRBD2 (6 bases). The CDR3 has 14 amino acids. The V gene lost 5 bases and the J gene lost 3 bases, with 14 bases spanning the gap. The germline V gene encodes CDR1 SGHTA and CDR2 FQGNSA. The complete variable domain, with remaining parts taken from reference TRBV7-2 and TRBJ2-7, reads GAGVSQSPSNKVTEKGKDVELRCDPISGHTALYWYRQSLGQGLEFLIYFQGNSAPDKSGLPSDRFSAERTGGSVSTLTIQRTQQEDSAVYLCASSPGGSGYEQYFGPGTRLTVT.

CDR3 coding DNA: TGTGCCAGCAGTTTAGGCGGATATGAGCAGTTCTTC. The encoded protein is CASSLGGYEQFF. The rearrangement uses TRBV12-3 or TRBV12-4 and TRBJ2-1; D remains unclear. The ends were cut back, 1 base at V and 8 bases at J, with 6 bases in the middle. This CDR3 region has 12 residues.

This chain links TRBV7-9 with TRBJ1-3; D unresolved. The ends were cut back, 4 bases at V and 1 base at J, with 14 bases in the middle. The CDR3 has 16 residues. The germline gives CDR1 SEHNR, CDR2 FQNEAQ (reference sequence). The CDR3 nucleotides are TGTGCCAGCAGCTACTTCCGCAAACAGTCTGGAAACACCATATATTTT. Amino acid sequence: CASSYFRKQSGNTIYF.

The CDR3 bases are TGTGCCAGCAGCAATTCGTGCAGGGGGCCCCAGGTAGGCAATGAGCAGTTCTTC. This sequence encodes CASSNSCRGPQVGNEQFF. The rearrangement links TRBV21-1 to TRBJ2-1; TRBD1 reflects the table's D call only, with no check against the DNA. TRBV21-1 is designated a pseudogene. The CDR3 totals 18 residues.

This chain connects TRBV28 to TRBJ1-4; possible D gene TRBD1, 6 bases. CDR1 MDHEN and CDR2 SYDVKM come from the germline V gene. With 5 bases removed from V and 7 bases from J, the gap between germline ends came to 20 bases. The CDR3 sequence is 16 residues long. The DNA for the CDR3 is TGTGCCAGCAGTCTTGCCCGGGGGACATTTGTTGAAAAACTGTTTTTT. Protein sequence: CASSLARGTFVEKLFF. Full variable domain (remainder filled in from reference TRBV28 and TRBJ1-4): DVKVTQSSRYLVKRTGEKVFLECVQDMDHENMFWYRQDPGLGLRLIYFSYDVKMKEKGDIPEGYSVSREKKERFSLILESASTNQTSMYLCASSLARGTFVEKLFFGSGTQLSVL.